A selection of T cell receptor beta chains follows, all from one sample in a study of blood T cell repertoires in COVID-19. The data were produced by immunoSEQ multiplex PCR, yet TCRdb's version contains in-frame clones alone and is incomplete. This sample has some 200,000 clones; roughly 84% occur once, and the top ten carry less than 8%. The sequencing sample was made of PBMCs or T cells enriched from blood (not recorded which). These receptors all come from a man in his thirties or forties in a cohort exposed to, infected with or recovered from COVID-19 (not recorded which). Each CDR3 is given with its conserved first and last residue. A D gene is named only where the DNA matches it firmly. Size tells how often a clone was seen (once, few, many) or the class of an expanded clone, and some rows leave it out.

D gene	clone size	CDR3 length	V gene	J gene	CDR3 DNA	CDR3 protein
NA	NA	15	TRBV7-6	TRBJ2-7	TGTGCCAGCAGCTTACAAGAACTAGCAATCTACGAGCAGTACTTC	CASSLQELAIYEQYF
NA	NA	16	TRBV5-8	TRBJ1-3	TGTGCCAGCAGCCTCCCCGCCGCCAGCTCTGGAAACACCATATATTTT	CASSLPAASSGNTIYF
TRBD2	NA	14	TRBV5-4	TRBJ2-1	TGTGCCAGCAGCGAAGGACTAGTCCGCAATGAGCAGTTCTTC	CASSEGLVRNEQFF
NA	NA	15	TRBV4-1	TRBJ2-7	TGCGCCAGCAGCCAAGGGCAGGGAATGGCCTACGAGCAGTACTTC	CASSQGQGMAYEQYF
NA	NA	12	TRBV6-5	TRBJ1-2	TGTGCCAGCAGTATGGAGAACTATGGCTACACCTTC	CASSMENYGYTF
NA	once	13	TRBV27	TRBJ1-1	TGTGCCAGCAGTTTAGTGGCAGGGGCGGCTTCTTTCTTT	CASSLVAGAASFF
TRBD2	NA	15	TRBV19	TRBJ2-1	TGTGCCAGTAGTCAGAGCGGGAGCTCCTACAATGAGCAGTTCTTC	CASSQSGSSYNEQFF
TRBD2	NA	14	TRBV9	TRBJ2-1	TGTGCCAGCAGCAAGACCGGGACTAGCAGTGAGCAGTTCTTC	CASSKTGTSSEQFF
NA	NA	16	TRBV5-1	TRBJ2-2	TGCGCCAGCAGACTTCTTCGGGACTCCAACACCGGGGAGCTGTTTTTT	CASRLLRDSNTGELFF
NA	NA	14	TRBV28	TRBJ1-1	TGTGCCAGCAGCCTCCCCGGGGGGAACACTGAAGCTTTCTTT	CASSLPGGNTEAFF
NA	NA	17	TRBV27	TRBJ1-5	TGTGCCAGCAGTTCACAACAGCTCGGCTATAGCAATCAGCCCCAGCATTTT	CASSSQQLGYSNQPQHF
TRBD2	NA	19	TRBV6-2/TRBV6-3	TRBJ2-3	TGTGCCAGCAGTTTGACTAGCGGGAGGTTCTTCAAAGCAAAAGATACGCAGTATTTT	CASSLTSGRFFKAKDTQYF
NA	NA	11	TRBV28	TRBJ1-1	TGTGCCAGCAGTCTAGGGGCAAAAGCTTTCTTT	CASSLGAKAFF
TRBD2	NA	16	TRBV10-3	TRBJ2-1	TGTGCCATCAGCGCGGGAGGCCCACCTTCCTACAATGAGCAGTTCTTC	CAISAGGPPSYNEQFF
TRBD2	NA	18	TRBV2	TRBJ2-2	TGTGCCAGCAGTCGTCGGAGGCTAGCGGGAGCGTCCACCGGGGAGCTGTTTTTT	CASSRRRLAGASTGELFF
NA	NA	15	TRBV14	TRBJ2-6	TGTGCCAGCAGCCAAGATAGACTACCGGCCAACGTCCTGACTTTC	CASSQDRLPANVLTF
NA	NA	12	TRBV5-8	TRBJ1-5	TGTGCCAGCAGCTTAGACATAAGGCCCCAGCATTTT	CASSLDIRPQHF
NA	NA	15	TRBV7-8	TRBJ1-1	TGTGCCAGCAGCAATTTCCTCGGGGGGGGTACTGAAGCTTTCTTT	CASSNFLGGGTEAFF
NA	once	14	TRBV19	TRBJ2-3	TGTGCCAGTGTTTCCGGGTATGGCACAGATACGCAGTATTTT	CASVSGYGTDTQYF
TRBD2	once	15	TRBV9	TRBJ2-3	TGTGCCAGCAGCGTAGGCGGGAGGGCCTCAGATACGCAGTATTTT	CASSVGGRASDTQYF
NA	NA	16	TRBV9	TRBJ2-7	TGTGCCAGCAGCGTAGGTTTTTTGGGGCAGACCTACGAGCAGTACTTC	CASSVGFLGQTYEQYF
TRBD1	NA	14	TRBV6-4	TRBJ2-2	TGTGCCAGCAGCCTGACAGGGAGCACCGGGGAGCTGTTTTTT	CASSLTGSTGELFF
NA	NA	12	TRBV19	TRBJ2-1	TGTGCCAGTAGGGGCTGGGGGGATGAGCAGTTCTTC	CASRGWGDEQFF
NA	NA	17	TRBV15	TRBJ1-2	TGTGCCACCAGCAGAGATAAGACAGCCCCCCACTCGGACGGCTACACCTTC	CATSRDKTAPHSDGYTF
TRBD2	NA	17	TRBV3-1/TRBV3-2	TRBJ2-2	TGTGCCAGCAGCCGTGCCGGGACTAGCGGGACCACCGGGGAGCTGTTTTTT	CASSRAGTSGTTGELFF
NA	NA	17	TRBV9	TRBJ2-3	TGTGCCAGCAGCCCTTTCCCCGGAGGTGGAAAATCCGATACGCAGTATTTT	CASSPFPGGGKSDTQYF
NA	once	13	TRBV11-2	TRBJ2-7	TGTGCCAGCAGCTTAAACAGAGCCTACGAGCAGTACTTC	CASSLNRAYEQYF
TRBD1	NA	13	TRBV28	TRBJ2-5	TGTGCCAGCCGGGACAGGGTTGTGGAGACCCAGTACTTC	CASRDRVVETQYF
NA	NA	15	TRBV2	TRBJ1-1	TGTGCCAGCAGTGAAGGGACAGCGAGAAGGACTGAAGCTTTCTTT	CASSEGTARRTEAFF
NA	NA	12	TRBV27	TRBJ1-5	TGTGCCAGCAGCCAAGCAGGTCAGCCCCAGCATTTT	CASSQAGQPQHF
NA	NA	18	TRBV3-1/TRBV3-2	TRBJ1-4	TGTGCCAGCAGCCAACACCCTAGCGCGACAGTGCTTAATGAAAAACTGTTTTTT	CASSQHPSATVLNEKLFF